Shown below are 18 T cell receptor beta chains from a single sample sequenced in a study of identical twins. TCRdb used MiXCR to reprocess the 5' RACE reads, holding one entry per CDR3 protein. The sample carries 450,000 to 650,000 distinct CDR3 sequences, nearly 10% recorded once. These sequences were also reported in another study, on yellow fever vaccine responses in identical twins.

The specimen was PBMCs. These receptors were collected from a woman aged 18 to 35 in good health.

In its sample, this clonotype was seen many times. The CDR3 region has the DNA TGCGCCAGCAGCCCCCGCTCCTTAAATACAGGGACTAACACTGAAGCTTTCTTT. It is translated as CASSPRSLNTGTNTEAFF. V and J are TRBV5-1 and TRBJ1-1; TRBD1 is a possible D gene (6 bases). This CDR3 contains 18 residues. The V and J ends lost 4 bases and 2 bases respectively, with 24 bases between them. Germline V lookup: CDR1 SGHRS, CDR2 YFSETQ. Full variable domain (outside the CDR3, taken from reference TRBV5-1 and TRBJ1-1): KAGVTQTPRYLIKTRGQQVTLSCSPISGHRSVSWYQQTPGQGLQFLFEYFSETQRNKGNFPGRFSGRQFSNSRSEMNVSTLELGDSALYLCASSPRSLNTGTNTEAFFGQGTRLTVV.

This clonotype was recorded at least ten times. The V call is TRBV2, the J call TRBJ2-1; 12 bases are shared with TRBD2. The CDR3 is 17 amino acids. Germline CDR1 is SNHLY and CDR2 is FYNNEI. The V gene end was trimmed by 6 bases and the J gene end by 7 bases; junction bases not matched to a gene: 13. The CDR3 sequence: CASRGTSGGTWGNEQFF. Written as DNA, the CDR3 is TGTGCCAGCAGGGGTACTAGCGGGGGGACATGGGGAAATGAGCAGTTCTTC. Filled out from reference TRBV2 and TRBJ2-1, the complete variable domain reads EPEVTQTPSHQVTQMGQEVILRCVPISNHLYFYWYRQILGQKVEFLVSFYNNEISEKSEIFDDQFSVERPDGSNFTLKIRSTKLEDSAMYFCASRGTSGGTWGNEQFFGPGTRLTVL.

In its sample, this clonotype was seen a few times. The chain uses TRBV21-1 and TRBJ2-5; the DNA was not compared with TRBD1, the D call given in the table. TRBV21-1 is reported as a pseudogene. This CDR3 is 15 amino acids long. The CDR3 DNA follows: TGTGCCAGCAGCAAATGGGACAGGTGCCAAGAGACCCAGTACTTC. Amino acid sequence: CASSKWDRCQETQYF.

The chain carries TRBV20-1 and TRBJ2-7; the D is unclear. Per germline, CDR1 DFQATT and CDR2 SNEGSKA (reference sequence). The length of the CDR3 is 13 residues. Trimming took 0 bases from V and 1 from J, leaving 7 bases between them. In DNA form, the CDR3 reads TGCAGTGCTAGAGAAGGCTGGTCCTACGAGCAGTACTTC. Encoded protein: CSAREGWSYEQYF.

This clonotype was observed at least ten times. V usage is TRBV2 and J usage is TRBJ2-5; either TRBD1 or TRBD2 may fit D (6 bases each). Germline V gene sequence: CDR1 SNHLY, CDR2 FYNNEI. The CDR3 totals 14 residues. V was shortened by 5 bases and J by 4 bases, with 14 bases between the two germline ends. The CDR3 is CASSYGRGRETQYF. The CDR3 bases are TGTGCCAGCAGTTACGGACGGGGGCGAGAGACCCAGTACTTC.

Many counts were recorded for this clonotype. CDR3 loop: CASRTGHTGELFF. The CDR3 DNA is TGTGCCAGTCGGACAGGGCACACCGGGGAGCTGTTTTTT. The chain recombines TRBV6-1 with TRBJ2-2, with 8 bases lining up with TRBD1. Germline V CDR1 and CDR2: MNHNS, SASEGT. There are 13 residues in the CDR3. The V and J ends lost 9 bases and 3 bases, in that order; junction bases with no gene match: 3.

The CDR3 DNA reads TGCGCCAGCAGTCAAACCGGGACTAGACGAGTGGATGAGCAGTTCTTC. Its protein product is CASSQTGTRRVDEQFF. This sequence joins TRBV23-1 and TRBJ2-1, with 8 positions matching TRBD2. TRBV23-1 is labeled an ORF, and its function is uncertain. The J segment lost 8 bases and the V segment lost 2 bases, leaving 11 bases of the junction unmatched. This CDR3 region has 16 residues.

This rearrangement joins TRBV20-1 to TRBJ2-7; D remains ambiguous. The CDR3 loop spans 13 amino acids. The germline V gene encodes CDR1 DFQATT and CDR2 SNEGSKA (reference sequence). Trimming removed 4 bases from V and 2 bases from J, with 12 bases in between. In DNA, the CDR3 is TGCAGTGCTATCAGGCAGATAACCTACGAGCAGTACTTC. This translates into CSAIRQITYEQYF.

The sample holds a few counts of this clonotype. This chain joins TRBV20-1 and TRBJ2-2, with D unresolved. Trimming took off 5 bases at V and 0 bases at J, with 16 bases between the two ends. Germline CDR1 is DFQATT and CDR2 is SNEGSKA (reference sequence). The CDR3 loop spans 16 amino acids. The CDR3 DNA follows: TGCAGTGCTGGTTCACCCCGTCGGTCGAACACCGGGGAGCTGTTTTTT. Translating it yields CSAGSPRRSNTGELFF.

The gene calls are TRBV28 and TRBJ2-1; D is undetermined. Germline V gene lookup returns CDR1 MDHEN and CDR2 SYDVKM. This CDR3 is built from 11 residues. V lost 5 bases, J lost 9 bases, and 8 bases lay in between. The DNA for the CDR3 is TGTGCCAGCAGTACCCCACCTGAGCAGTTCTTC. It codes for CASSTPPEQFF.

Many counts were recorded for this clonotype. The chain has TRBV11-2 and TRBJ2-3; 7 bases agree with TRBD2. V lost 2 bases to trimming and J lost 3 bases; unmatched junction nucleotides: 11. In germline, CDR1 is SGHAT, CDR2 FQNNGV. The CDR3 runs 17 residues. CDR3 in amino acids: CASSLFAASGYTDTQYF. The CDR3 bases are TGTGCCAGCAGCTTATTTGCGGCTAGCGGCTATACAGATACGCAGTATTTT.

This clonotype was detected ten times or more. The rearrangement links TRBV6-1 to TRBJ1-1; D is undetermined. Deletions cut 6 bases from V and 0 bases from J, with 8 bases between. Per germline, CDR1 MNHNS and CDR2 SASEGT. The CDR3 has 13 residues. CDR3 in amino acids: CASSREMNTEAFF. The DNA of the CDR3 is TGTGCCAGCAGCAGAGAGATGAACACTGAAGCTTTCTTT.

The CDR3 reads CSARDPWGGQETQYF. The CDR3 nucleotides read TGCAGTGCTAGAGATCCTTGGGGGGGACAAGAGACCCAGTACTTC. This sequence joins TRBV20-1 and TRBJ2-5; TRBD2 matches at 7 bases. V gave up 0 bases and J gave up 2 bases; unmatched junction bases: 6. The CDR3 extends over 15 amino acids. Germline V CDR1 and CDR2: DFQATT, SNEGSKA (reference sequence).

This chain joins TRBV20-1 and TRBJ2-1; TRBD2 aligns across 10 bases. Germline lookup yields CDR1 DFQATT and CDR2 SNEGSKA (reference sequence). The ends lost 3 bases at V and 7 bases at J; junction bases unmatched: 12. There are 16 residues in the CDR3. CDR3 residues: CSARGRGSGGLNEQFF. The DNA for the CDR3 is TGCAGTGCTAGGGGGAGGGGTAGCGGGGGGCTGAATGAGCAGTTCTTC.

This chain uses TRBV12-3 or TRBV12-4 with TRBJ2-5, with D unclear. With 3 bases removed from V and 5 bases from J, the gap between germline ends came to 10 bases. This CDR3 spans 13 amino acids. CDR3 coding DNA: TGTGCCAGCAGTTTTAGGGTTTGGGAGACCCAGTACTTC. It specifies CASSFRVWETQYF.

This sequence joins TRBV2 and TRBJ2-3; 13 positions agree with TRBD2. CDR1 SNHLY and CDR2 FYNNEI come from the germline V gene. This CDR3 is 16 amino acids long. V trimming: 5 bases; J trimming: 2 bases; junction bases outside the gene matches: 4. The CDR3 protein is CASSKGLAGNTDTQYF. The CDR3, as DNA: TGTGCCAGCAGTAAGGGACTAGCGGGGAACACAGATACGCAGTATTTT.

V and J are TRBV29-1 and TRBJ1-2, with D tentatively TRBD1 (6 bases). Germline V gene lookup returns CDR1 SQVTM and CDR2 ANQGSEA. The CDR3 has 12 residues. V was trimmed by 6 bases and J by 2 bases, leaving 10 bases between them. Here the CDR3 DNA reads TGCAGCGTCCGGACAGCAAACTATGGCTACACCTTC. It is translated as CSVRTANYGYTF.

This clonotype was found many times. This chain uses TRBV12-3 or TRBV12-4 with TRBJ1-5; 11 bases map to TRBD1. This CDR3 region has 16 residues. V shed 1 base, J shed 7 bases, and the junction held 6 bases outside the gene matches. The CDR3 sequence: CASSLVGQGVKQPQHF. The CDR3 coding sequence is TGTGCCAGCAGTTTAGTGGGACAGGGGGTTAAGCAGCCCCAGCATTTT.